A selection of T cell receptor beta chains follows, all from one sample in a study of blood T cell repertoires in COVID-19. Data came from immunoSEQ multiplex PCR; TCRdb stores just in-frame clones and leaves some out. Of some 110,000 clones in the sample, 82% were seen once. Material for sequencing was peripheral blood. These receptors came from a man aged 70 or older with acute or convalescent COVID-19. Both conserved end residues are part of each CDR3. The order of the fields is CDR3 protein, CDR3 DNA, D gene, J gene, clone size, V gene. A D gene is named only where the DNA matches it firmly. Size is stated for part of the rows, as once, few or many counts, or as a class when the clone is expanded.

CASSFGRGKDTQYF TGTGCCAGCAGTTTCGGTCGGGGGAAAGATACGCAGTATTTT . TRBJ2-3 . TRBV27
CASSAQGSREAFF TGTGCCAGCAGCGCCCAGGGGAGTCGTGAAGCTTTCTTT . TRBJ1-1 . TRBV9
CATGGGSGNHNEQFF TGTGCCACCGGGGGGGGTAGCGGGAACCACAATGAGCAGTTCTTC TRBD2 TRBJ2-1 . TRBV24-1
CASSRLAGANVLTF TGTGCCAGCAGCCGACTGGCTGGGGCCAACGTCCTGACTTTC . TRBJ2-6 many TRBV28
CASYSWTGKNTEAFF TGTGCCAGCTATTCTTGGACAGGGAAGAACACTGAAGCTTTCTTT TRBD1 TRBJ1-1 . TRBV6-5
CASSVNSPVTGELFF TGTGCCAGCAGTGTAAACAGCCCAGTCACCGGGGAGCTGTTTTTT . TRBJ2-2 . TRBV2
CATSREGLGAKLFF TGTGCCACCAGCAGAGAGGGGCTGGGGGCAAAACTGTTTTTT . TRBJ1-4 once TRBV15
CASTRVPSNQPQHF TGTGCCAGCACCAGGGTCCCTAGCAATCAGCCCCAGCATTTT . TRBJ1-5 . TRBV28
CASSADTRGRSSYNEQFF TGTGCCAGCAGCGCAGACACTCGCGGGAGGTCCTCCTACAATGAGCAGTTCTTC TRBD2 TRBJ2-1 . TRBV9
CASSIGQGYAMNTEAFF TGCGCCAGCAGCATAGGACAGGGCTACGCTATGAACACTGAAGCTTTCTTT TRBD1 TRBJ1-1 . TRBV5-1
CASSSRGTGYGYTF TGTGCCAGCAGTTCAAGGGGGACCGGCTATGGCTACACCTTC . TRBJ1-2 . TRBV28
CASSDRGSSYNEQFF TGTGCCAGCAGCGATCGGGGGAGCTCCTACAATGAGCAGTTCTTC . TRBJ2-1 once TRBV11-3
CASSLGSTSGGHEQFF TGTGCCAGCAGCTTGGGATCGACTAGCGGGGGCCATGAGCAGTTCTTC TRBD2 TRBJ2-1 . TRBV5-4
CASSLDRDNEQFF TGTGCCAGCAGCCTGGACAGAGACAATGAGCAGTTCTTC . TRBJ2-1 . TRBV5-6
CASSWGASGRGSGELFF TGTGCCAGCAGCTGGGGGGCTAGCGGGAGAGGATCCGGGGAGCTGTTTTTT TRBD2 TRBJ2-2 . TRBV11-2
CASSSQGARGPLIHYGYTF TGTGCCAGCAGTTCACAGGGGGCGCGCGGACCTCTGATCCACTATGGCTACACCTTC TRBD1 TRBJ1-2 . TRBV28
CAWGTGNTDTQYF TGTGCCTGGGGGACAGGGAACACAGATACGCAGTATTTT TRBD1 TRBJ2-3 . TRBV30
CASSVGAFTDTQYF TGTGCCAGCAGCGTAGGGGCTTTCACAGATACGCAGTATTTT . TRBJ2-3 . TRBV9
CASSLEGGSIYEQYF TGCGCCAGCAGCTTGGAGGGCGGGAGTATTTACGAGCAGTACTTC TRBD2 TRBJ2-7 few TRBV5-1
CASRMTGGTEAFF TGTGCCAGCAGGATGACAGGGGGGACTGAAGCTTTCTTT TRBD1 TRBJ1-1 . TRBV7-3
CASSRRPGGTETQYF TGTGCCAGCAGCCGTCGGCCGGGGGGGACGGAGACCCAGTACTTC TRBD2 TRBJ2-5 few TRBV3-1/TRBV3-2
CASSPGSGANYGYTF TGTGCCAGCTCACCAGGGTCAGGCGCTAACTATGGCTACACCTTC . TRBJ1-2 . TRBV18
CSVRDSTYEQYF TGCAGCGTCCGGGACTCAACCTACGAGCAGTACTTC . TRBJ2-7 . TRBV29-1
CATTFDRDYGYTF TGTGCCACCACCTTCGACAGGGACTATGGCTACACCTTC TRBD1 TRBJ1-2 few TRBV5-4
CASSDAGGYGYTF TGTGCCAGCAGTGATGCAGGGGGCTATGGCTACACCTTC TRBD1 TRBJ1-2 . TRBV25-1
CASSRIDKNTGELFF TGCGCCAGCAGCCGAATTGACAAGAACACCGGGGAGCTGTTTTTT . TRBJ2-2 . TRBV4-1
CASSQPTISGTGELFF TGTGCCAGCTCACAACCCACAATTTCAGGCACCGGGGAGCTGTTTTTT . TRBJ2-2 . TRBV18
CASSLFTSVSSDTQYF TGCGCCAGCAGCTTGTTTACTAGCGTCAGCTCAGATACGCAGTATTTT TRBD2 TRBJ2-3 . TRBV5-1
CASIPPGTGNNQPQHF TGTGCCAGTATCCCACCCGGGACAGGGAACAATCAGCCCCAGCATTTT TRBD1 TRBJ1-5 . TRBV19
CASSLGGTEPVNIQYF TGCGCCAGCAGCTTGGGAGGGACAGAGCCAGTAAACATTCAGTACTTC TRBD1 TRBJ2-4 . TRBV5-1
CAISELGVFYGYTF TGTGCCATCAGTGAGTTAGGGGTTTTTTATGGCTACACCTTC . TRBJ1-2 . TRBV10-3
CASSISGEGSPLHF TGTGCCAGTAGTATCAGCGGGGAAGGCTCACCCCTCCACTTT . TRBJ1-6 . TRBV19
CASSVGSMAGSNEQFF TGTGCCAGCAGCGTAGGTTCAATGGCGGGGAGTAATGAGCAGTTCTTC . TRBJ2-1 . TRBV9
CASSQERGGGGELFF TGCGCCAGCAGCCAAGAGCGGGGCGGTGGCGGGGAGCTGTTTTTT TRBD2 TRBJ2-2 . TRBV5-1
CASMRQGDLGSQYF TGCGCCAGCATGAGACAGGGGGATTTAGGGTCCCAGTACTTC TRBD1 TRBJ2-5 many TRBV5-1
CASSVGSGGVRTTDTQYF TGTGCCAGCAGCGTAGGTAGCGGGGGGGTAAGAACCACAGATACGCAGTATTTT TRBD2 TRBJ2-3 . TRBV9
CASSQDSQGTYEQYF TGCGCCAGCAGCCAAGATTCTCAGGGGACCTACGAGCAGTACTTC . TRBJ2-7 few TRBV4-1
CASAPTGHQKNIQYF TGTGCCAGCGCGCCTACGGGACACCAAAAAAACATTCAGTACTTC . TRBJ2-4 . TRBV7-9
CASSYGPQGSEAFF TGTGCCAGCAGTTACGGCCCACAGGGGTCTGAAGCTTTCTTT TRBD1 TRBJ1-1 . TRBV6-5
CASSLRDRERVGTQYF TGTGCCAGCAGTTTACGGGACAGGGAACGGGTGGGTACGCAGTATTTT TRBD1 TRBJ2-3 . TRBV28
CASSVGASWMSSYNEQFF TGTGCCAGCAGCGTAGGGGCTAGCTGGATGAGCTCCTACAATGAGCAGTTCTTC . TRBJ2-1 . TRBV9
CASSFRLAGVGEQFF TGTGCCAGCAGTTTTAGACTAGCGGGGGTGGGAGAGCAGTTCTTC TRBD2 TRBJ2-1 . TRBV28
CASSTTGTLGEQYF TGTGCCAGCAGCACCACCGGGACATTGGGAGAGCAGTACTTC . TRBJ2-7 . TRBV6-2/TRBV6-3
CASSQGFGNTGELFF TGCGCCAGCAGCCAAGGGTTCGGGAACACCGGGGAGCTGTTTTTT . TRBJ2-2 . TRBV4-1
CASTGTGTGNTIYF TGTGCCAGCACAGGGACAGGGACCGGAAACACCATATATTTT TRBD1 TRBJ1-3 . TRBV6-5
CSVEGTGSRTQYF TGCAGCGTTGAAGGAACAGGGTCGAGGACCCAGTACTTC . TRBJ2-5 . TRBV29-1
CATSRERGLAKNIQYF TGTGCCACCAGCAGAGAAAGGGGGCTAGCCAAAAACATTCAGTACTTC TRBD1 TRBJ2-4 few TRBV15
CASLRDRGRNEQFF TGTGCCAGCTTACGGGACAGGGGGCGGAATGAGCAGTTCTTC TRBD1 TRBJ2-1 . TRBV11-2
CASSLLRNNEQFF TGCGCCAGCAGCTTACTCAGGAACAATGAGCAGTTCTTC . TRBJ2-1 . TRBV5-1
CASRLTRERGYTF TGTGCCAGCAGACTCACCCGGGAGCGGGGCTACACCTTC . TRBJ1-2 few TRBV2
CASSAVSLAGPFTNTGELFF TGTGCCAGCTCAGCGGTCTCCCTCGCGGGACCTTTTACGAACACCGGGGAGCTGTTTTTT . TRBJ2-2 . TRBV18
CATRVEGAQLHEQYF TGTGCCACTCGCGTCGAGGGGGCACAACTCCACGAGCAGTACTTC TRBD1 TRBJ2-7 few TRBV19
CASSPITSGNTIYF TGTGCCAGCTCACCAATAACAAGTGGAAACACCATATATTTT . TRBJ1-3 . TRBV18
CASSDRDRVSYEQYF TGTGCCAGCAGCGACCGGGACAGGGTCTCCTACGAGCAGTACTTC TRBD1 TRBJ2-7 . TRBV6-1
CASSKSGAKQAFF TGTGCCAGTAGTAAAAGTGGGGCCAAACAAGCTTTCTTT . TRBJ1-1 few TRBV19
CASSPAGGAYGYTF TGTGCCAGCAGCCCCGCGGGGGGCGCTTATGGCTACACCTTC . TRBJ1-2 . TRBV3-1/TRBV3-2
CASSFTGGTYGYTF TGTGCCAGCAGCTTTACAGGGGGTACCTATGGCTACACCTTC TRBD1 TRBJ1-2 . TRBV6-1
CASSRGRSYEQYF TGTGCCAGCAGCCGGGGTCGAAGCTACGAGCAGTACTTC . TRBJ2-7 . TRBV7-3
CAINRGEGNSPLHF TGTGCCATCAACAGGGGAGAAGGCAATTCACCCCTCCACTTT TRBD1 TRBJ1-6 . TRBV10-3